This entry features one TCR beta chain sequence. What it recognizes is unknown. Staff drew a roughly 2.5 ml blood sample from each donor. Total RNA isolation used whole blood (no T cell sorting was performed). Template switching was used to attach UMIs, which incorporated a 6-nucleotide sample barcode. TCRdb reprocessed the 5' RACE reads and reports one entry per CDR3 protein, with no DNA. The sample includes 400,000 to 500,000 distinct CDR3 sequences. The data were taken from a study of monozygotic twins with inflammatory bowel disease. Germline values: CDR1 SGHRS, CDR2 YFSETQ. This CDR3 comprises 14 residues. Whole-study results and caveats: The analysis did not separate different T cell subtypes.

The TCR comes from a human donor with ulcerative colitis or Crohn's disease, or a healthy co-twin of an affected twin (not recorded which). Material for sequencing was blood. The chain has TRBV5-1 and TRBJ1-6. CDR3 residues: CASSLGDGGSPLHF.